These T cell receptor beta chains were read from a single sample in a study of Ad26.COV2.S vaccination and SARS-CoV-2 variants. The method was immunoSEQ multiplex PCR; TCRdb's version includes in-frame clones alone and lacks a portion of them. The sample has about 680,000 clones, around 89% seen once. The material was peripheral blood, obtained in a trial of Ad26.COV2.S vaccine versus placebo. The receptor set was obtained from a person between 18 and 60 years old who received the Ad26.COV2.S COVID-19 vaccine or a placebo. Each CDR3 is given with its conserved first and last residue. The D gene is left open where the match is weak. The size field is filled for only some rows; it gives once, few, many or a size class.

clone size	D gene	V gene	J gene	CDR3 DNA	CDR3 protein
.	.	TRBV27	TRBJ1-5	TGTGCCAGCAAGAGGGACAATAGCAATCAGCCCCAGCATTTT	CASKRDNSNQPQHF
.	TRBD1	TRBV24-1	TRBJ1-1	TGTGCCACCAGTGGGGGACAGGGTCAAGAAAACACTGAAGCTTTCTTT	CATSGGQGQENTEAFF
.	TRBD1	TRBV27	TRBJ2-1	TGTGCCAGCAGTTTCGGGACAGGGTTAACTGAGCAGTTCTTC	CASSFGTGLTEQFF
.	TRBD2	TRBV30	TRBJ2-1	TGTGCCTGGAGTGGGGGACTAGCGGGAGGGGACTCCTACAATGAGCAGTTCTTC	CAWSGGLAGGDSYNEQFF
once	TRBD1	TRBV6-5	TRBJ2-7	TGTGCCAGCAGCACAGGGGGATTAACCTACGAGCAGTACTTC	CASSTGGLTYEQYF
.	TRBD2	TRBV5-6	TRBJ2-7	TGTGCCAGCAGCTATAGCGGGAGGAACGAGCAGTACTTC	CASSYSGRNEQYF
.	.	TRBV6-2/TRBV6-3	TRBJ1-1	TGTGCCAGCAGTTACGTACGGGGGGAAGCTTTCTTT	CASSYVRGEAFF
once	.	TRBV19	TRBJ2-5	TGTGCCAGTAGTCTGACCCTCTGGACCCAGTACTTC	CASSLTLWTQYF
few	TRBD1	TRBV29-1	TRBJ1-5	TGCAGCGCCTGGACAGGGGACGATCAGCCCCAGCATTTT	CSAWTGDDQPQHF
once	.	TRBV6-5	TRBJ1-2	TGTGCCAGCAGTTACATGGGGCAGGGCTATTACACCTTC	CASSYMGQGYYTF
.	.	TRBV19	TRBJ2-1	TGTGCCAGTAGTATAGATCAAGCGGGCAGCAATGAGCAGTTCTTC	CASSIDQAGSNEQFF
.	.	TRBV5-1	TRBJ2-3	TGCGCCAGCAGCTTAACGGTCCGGGGTGGACTAGATACGCAGTATTTT	CASSLTVRGGLDTQYF
.	.	TRBV18	TRBJ1-3	TGTGCCAGCTCACCGGCAGAGTACGTAAACACCATATATTTT	CASSPAEYVNTIYF
.	.	TRBV21-1	TRBJ1-5	TGTGGAAAGACAGATAGCAATCAGCCCCAGCATTTT	CGKTDSNQPQHF
.	.	TRBV3-1/TRBV3-2	TRBJ1-5	TGTGCCAGCAGCCTTGGACGGGTCAATCAGCCCCAGCATTTT	CASSLGRVNQPQHF
.	.	TRBV10-3	TRBJ1-3	TGTGCCATCAGTGAGGTCACCCACTCTGGAAACACCATATATTTT	CAISEVTHSGNTIYF
.	.	TRBV5-1	TRBJ2-1	TGCGCCAGCAGCTTGGGGGAGTACAATGAGCAGTTCTTC	CASSLGEYNEQFF
.	.	TRBV18	TRBJ2-3	TGTGCCAGCTCACCACGGGGCCCAGGGACAGATACGCAGTATTTT	CASSPRGPGTDTQYF
.	.	TRBV19	TRBJ2-2	TGTGCCAGTAGCACCGCCCATAAGAACACCGGGGAGCTGTTTTTT	CASSTAHKNTGELFF
.	TRBD2	TRBV7-2	TRBJ2-1	TGTGCCAGCAGCTTTAGCGGGGGGGCCGGTGAGCAGTTCTTC	CASSFSGGAGEQFF
.	TRBD1	TRBV30	TRBJ2-5	TGTGCCTGGATGGAAACAGGGGGCAGGGAGACCCAGTACTTC	CAWMETGGRETQYF
.	.	TRBV12-3/TRBV12-4	TRBJ1-3	TGTGCCAGCCGGGAACAGGGCGTAAACACCATATATTTT	CASREQGVNTIYF
.	.	TRBV5-1	TRBJ2-7	TGCGCCAGCAGCTTGGTTAACGGCCACGAGCAGTACTTC	CASSLVNGHEQYF
once	.	TRBV7-2	TRBJ1-1	TGTGCCAGCAGTCAAGACGCGAACACTGAAGCTTTCTTT	CASSQDANTEAFF
.	TRBD1	TRBV25-1	TRBJ1-2	TGTGCCAGCAGTGAATATGGCGGGACAGGGTTGGTTGGCTACACCTTC	CASSEYGGTGLVGYTF
few	.	TRBV5-1	TRBJ2-7	TGCGCCAGCAGCAGGTCTACAGGGAACCACGAGCAGTACTTC	CASSRSTGNHEQYF
.	.	TRBV10-2	TRBJ2-7	TGCGCCAGCAGTGGGGGTGGCGAGCAGTACTTC	CASSGGGEQYF
.	.	TRBV4-2	TRBJ1-4	TGTGCCAGCAGCCCGGCCACGAACGCTAATGAAAAACTGTTTTTT	CASSPATNANEKLFF
.	TRBD1	TRBV18	TRBJ1-5	TGTGCCAGCTCATTGACCGGGACAGGCCTTTCTAATCAGCCCCAGCATTTT	CASSLTGTGLSNQPQHF
once	.	TRBV7-9	TRBJ1-4	TGTGCCAGCGAGAAAGATGAAAAACTGTTTTTT	CASEKDEKLFF
.	.	TRBV7-8	TRBJ1-4	TGTGCCAGCGGCGCCGGGGACTATGAAAAACTGTTTTTT	CASGAGDYEKLFF
.	.	TRBV7-2	TRBJ2-7	TGTGCCAGCAGCCCCCCCGGGGCATCCTACGAGCAGTACTTC	CASSPPGASYEQYF
.	.	TRBV19	TRBJ1-3	TGTGCCAGTAGTCGAGTCGGGACCGACTCTGGAAACACCATATATTTT	CASSRVGTDSGNTIYF
.	.	TRBV11-2	TRBJ2-3	TGTGCCAGCAGCTTCTCTGGGTGGGGTGGTGTTGGAGCAGATACGCAGTATTTT	CASSFSGWGGVGADTQYF
once	.	TRBV2	TRBJ2-3	TGTGCCAGCATCCTGGACCTGAGGGCAGATACGCAGTATTTT	CASILDLRADTQYF
.	.	TRBV29-1	TRBJ1-1	TGCAGTGCGGGGGGGTACTCATCCACTGAAGCTTTCTTT	CSAGGYSSTEAFF
.	.	TRBV27	TRBJ1-6	TGTGCCAGCAGTTTATTACAGGGTGACTCACCCCTCCACTTT	CASSLLQGDSPLHF
.	TRBD1	TRBV7-9	TRBJ1-4	TGTGCCAGCAGCACGACCTCCGGGACAGGGTATGAAAAACTGTTTTTT	CASSTTSGTGYEKLFF
.	.	TRBV7-9	TRBJ2-1	TGTGCCAGCACCCTAGGGGCGGTTGAGCAGTTCTTC	CASTLGAVEQFF
.	.	TRBV6-5	TRBJ2-7	TGTGCCAGCGCGAGGGGAACCTACGAGCAGTACTTC	CASARGTYEQYF
.	TRBD2	TRBV7-2	TRBJ2-7	TGTGCCAGCAGCTTTTGGCGGGAGGGGGACGAGCAGTACTTC	CASSFWREGDEQYF
.	TRBD2	TRBV10-2	TRBJ2-2	TGCGCCAGCAGTGACCCCGGGACTAGGCTCGCCGGGGAGCTGTTTTTT	CASSDPGTRLAGELFF
.	.	TRBV19	TRBJ2-5	TGTGCCAGTAGTATAGGCCCTGATGGGGGCCAAGAGACCCAGTACTTC	CASSIGPDGGQETQYF
.	.	TRBV12-3/TRBV12-4	TRBJ1-2	TGTGCCAGCAGTTTTTCGGGGTATGGCTACACCTTC	CASSFSGYGYTF